Detailed here is one TCR beta chain. This clonotype was counted between two and nine times. It has no known antigen specificity. No clone much larger than this one lies a single base away; base qualities are absent. The data stem from a study of T-cell memory formation after mild COVID-19 (TCRdb year 2021). With regard to the full study: TCR sequence clusters from the two donors were largely donor specific. In a couple of donors, T-cell clones that expanded and contracted after mild COVID-19 were tracked by sequencing TCRalpha and TCRbeta repertoires over time. Two young, previously healthy adult volunteers, one female and one male, were included in the cohort. Study-wide findings and limitations: The second-wave clones that peaked on day 37 were not confirmed to be SARS-CoV-2 specific. Some responding clones were detected in pre-infection memory, suggesting pre-existing cross-reactive memory T cells joined the SARS-CoV-2 response. Only a couple of mild cases were covered in the study, and larger cohorts including severe cases with pre-infection samples were considered necessary. Contracting CD4+ clones were located mainly in the CM and EM memory subsets, whereas CD8+ clones were found to be enriched in EMRA. From day 15 to 85, contracting clones showed balanced CD4/CD8 phenotypes, whereas a second wave of clones that expanded from day 15 to 37 leaned towards CD4+.

For sequencing, an Illumina NovaSeq 6000 was employed. Using 5'RACE with constant-segment primers, TCRalpha and TCRbeta cDNA libraries were constructed, with sample barcodes and unique molecular identifiers added in the process. Trizol reagent was used to extract RNA from every sample. Libraries were amplified in two PCR steps, with a second sample barcode and Illumina TruSeq adapters added in the second step. Sequencing of libraries was performed on an Illumina NovaSeq with 2 x 150 bp paired-end reads. The paper's processing steps were these. With migec v1.2.7, reads were demultiplexed and then collapsed into UMI-guided consensus sequences. Using mixcr v2.1.11, the UMI consensuses were aligned to TRA and TRB V and J templates and assembled into clonotypes. Expanded or contracted clonotypes were those called significant by both edgeR and NoisET, with noise models trained on biological replicates. For edgeR calls, the cutoffs were a false discovery rate-adjusted p below 0.01 and a log2 fold-change threshold of 1. PCA with hierarchical clustering of max-normalized trajectories of the 1000 most abundant clonotypes was used as exploratory dynamics analysis. Separately sequenced CD4+ and CD8+ repertoires were used to assign a CD4 or CD8 phenotype to each responding clone. The public sequencing data were trimmed at Q25 with fastp and processed into clonotypes with MiXCR by TCRdb, which kept only in-frame beta chains. Here each entry gathers all rows of one CDR3 protein and keeps the most common genes and DNA. TCRdb, rather than the study authors, made the V and J calls. The sample table shows more than 35,000 distinct CDR3 sequences, and 6.1% are seen once. 0.65% to 0.9% of the sample rests with the top ten.

The CDR3 has 16 amino acids, counting the end cysteine and phenylalanine. Only CDR3 DNA remains: 48 bases, in frame from the first base. From V the trimming removes 5 bases and from J it removes 2 bases, while the gene matches leave 6 bases of the junction unaccounted for. CDR1 is given as SNHLY and CDR2 as FYNNEI, both from the germline V gene. Ficoll-Paque density gradient centrifugation was used to isolate PBMCs. The specimen was PBMCs or a T cell subset sorted from them (not recorded which). This receptor was identified in an adult who had mild COVID-19 (a few samples of this study predate the infection). The sample titles of this study are shuffled in the database, so cell type and time point are left out. The chain is assembled from TRBV2 and TRBJ2-7; the central 13 bases match TRBD2. The DNA sequence reads TGTGCCAGCAGTCTGACTAGCGGGGGGCTAACCTACGAGCAGTACTTC. Its translation is CASSLTSGGLTYEQYF.